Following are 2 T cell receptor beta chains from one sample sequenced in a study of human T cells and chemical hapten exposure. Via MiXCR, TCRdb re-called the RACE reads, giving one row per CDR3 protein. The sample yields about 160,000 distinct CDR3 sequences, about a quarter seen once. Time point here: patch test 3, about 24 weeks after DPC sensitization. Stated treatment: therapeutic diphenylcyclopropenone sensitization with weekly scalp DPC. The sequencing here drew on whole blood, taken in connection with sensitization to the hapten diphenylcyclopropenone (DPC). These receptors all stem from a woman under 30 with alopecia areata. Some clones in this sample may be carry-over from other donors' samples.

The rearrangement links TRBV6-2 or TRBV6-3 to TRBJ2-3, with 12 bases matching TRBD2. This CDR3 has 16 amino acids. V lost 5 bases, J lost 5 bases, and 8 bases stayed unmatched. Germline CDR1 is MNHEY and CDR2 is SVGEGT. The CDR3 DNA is TGTGCCAGCAGTCCCAGACTAGCGGGAGAAGTAGATACGCAGTATTTT. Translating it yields CASSPRLAGEVDTQYF.

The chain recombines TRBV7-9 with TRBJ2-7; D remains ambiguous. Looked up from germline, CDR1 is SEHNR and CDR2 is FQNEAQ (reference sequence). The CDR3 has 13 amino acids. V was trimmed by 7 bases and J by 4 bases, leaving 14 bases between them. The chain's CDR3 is CASTPPAEYEQYF. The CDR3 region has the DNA TGTGCCAGCACCCCCCCAGCAGAATACGAGCAGTACTTC.